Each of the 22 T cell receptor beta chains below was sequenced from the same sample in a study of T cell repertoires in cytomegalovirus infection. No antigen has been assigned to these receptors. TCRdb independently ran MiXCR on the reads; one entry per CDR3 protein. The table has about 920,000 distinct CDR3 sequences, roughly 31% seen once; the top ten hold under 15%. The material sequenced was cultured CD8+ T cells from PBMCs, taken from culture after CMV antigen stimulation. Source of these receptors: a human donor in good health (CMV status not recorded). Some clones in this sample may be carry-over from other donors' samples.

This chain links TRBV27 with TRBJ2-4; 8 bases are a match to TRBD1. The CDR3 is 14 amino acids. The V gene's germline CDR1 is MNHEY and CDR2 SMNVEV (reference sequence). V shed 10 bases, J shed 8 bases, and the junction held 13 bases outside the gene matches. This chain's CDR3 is CAIGTGNTGDIQYF. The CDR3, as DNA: TGTGCCATTGGGACAGGCAATACGGGGGACATTCAGTACTTC.

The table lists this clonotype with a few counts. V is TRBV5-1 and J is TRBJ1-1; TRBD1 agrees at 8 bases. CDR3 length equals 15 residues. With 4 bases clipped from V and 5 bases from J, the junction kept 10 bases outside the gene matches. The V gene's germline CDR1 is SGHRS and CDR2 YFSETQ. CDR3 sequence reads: CASSNGQGESTEAFF. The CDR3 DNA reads TGCGCCAGCAGCAACGGACAGGGAGAATCGACTGAAGCTTTCTTT.

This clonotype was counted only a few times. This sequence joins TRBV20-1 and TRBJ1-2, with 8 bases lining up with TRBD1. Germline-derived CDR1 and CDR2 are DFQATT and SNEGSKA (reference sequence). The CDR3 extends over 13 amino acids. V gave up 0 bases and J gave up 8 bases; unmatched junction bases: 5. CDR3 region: CSARDTQGVGYTF. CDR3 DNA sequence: TGCAGTGCTAGAGACACACAGGGGGTAGGCTACACCTTC.

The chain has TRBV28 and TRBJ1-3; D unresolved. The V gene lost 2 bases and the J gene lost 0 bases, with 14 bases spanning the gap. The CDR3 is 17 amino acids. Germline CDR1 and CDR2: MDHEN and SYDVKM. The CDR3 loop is CASSLPPPALSGNTIYF. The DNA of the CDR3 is TGTGCCAGCAGTTTACCCCCCCCCGCGCTCTCTGGAAACACCATATATTTT.

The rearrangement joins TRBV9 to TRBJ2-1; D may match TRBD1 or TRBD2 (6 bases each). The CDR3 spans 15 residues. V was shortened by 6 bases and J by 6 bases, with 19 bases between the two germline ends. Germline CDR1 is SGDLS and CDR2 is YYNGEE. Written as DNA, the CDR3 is TGTGCCAGCAAGGGGGGCGCGGGTAGGAGCAATGAGCAGTTCTTC. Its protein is CASKGGAGRSNEQFF.

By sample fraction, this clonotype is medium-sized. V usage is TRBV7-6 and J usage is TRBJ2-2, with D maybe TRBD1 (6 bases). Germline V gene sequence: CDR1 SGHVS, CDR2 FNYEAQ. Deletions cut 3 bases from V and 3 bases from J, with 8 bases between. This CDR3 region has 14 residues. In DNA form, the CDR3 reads TGTGCCAGCAGCTTTACAGGGTACACCGGGGAGCTGTTTTTT. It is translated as CASSFTGYTGELFF.

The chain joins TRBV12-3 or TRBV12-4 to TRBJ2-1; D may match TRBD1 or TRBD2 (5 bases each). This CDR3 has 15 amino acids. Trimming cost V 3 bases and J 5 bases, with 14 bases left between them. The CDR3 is CASSFPGAYNNEQFF. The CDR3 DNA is TGTGCCAGCAGTTTCCCCGGGGCCTATAACAATGAGCAGTTCTTC.

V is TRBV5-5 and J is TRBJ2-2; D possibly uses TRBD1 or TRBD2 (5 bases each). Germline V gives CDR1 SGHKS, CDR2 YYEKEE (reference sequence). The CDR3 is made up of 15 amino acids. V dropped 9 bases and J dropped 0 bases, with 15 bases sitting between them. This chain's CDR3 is CANSLWGTNTGELFF. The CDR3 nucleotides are TGTGCCAACAGTCTGTGGGGGACGAACACCGGGGAGCTGTTTTTT.

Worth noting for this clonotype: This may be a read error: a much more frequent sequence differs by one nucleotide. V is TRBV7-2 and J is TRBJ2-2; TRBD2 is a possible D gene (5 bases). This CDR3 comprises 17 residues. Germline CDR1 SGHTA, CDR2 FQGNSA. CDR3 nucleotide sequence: TGTGCCAGCAGCTTCCCCGAGAGCACCAAAAGCACCGGGGAGCCGTTTTTT. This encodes CASSFPESTKSTGEPFF.

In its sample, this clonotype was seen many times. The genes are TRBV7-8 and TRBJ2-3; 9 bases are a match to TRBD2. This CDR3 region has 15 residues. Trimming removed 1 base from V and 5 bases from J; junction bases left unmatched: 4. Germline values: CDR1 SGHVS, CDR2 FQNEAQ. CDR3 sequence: CASSLVAGELDTQYF. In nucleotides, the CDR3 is TGTGCCAGCAGCTTAGTAGCGGGGGAACTAGATACGCAGTATTTT.

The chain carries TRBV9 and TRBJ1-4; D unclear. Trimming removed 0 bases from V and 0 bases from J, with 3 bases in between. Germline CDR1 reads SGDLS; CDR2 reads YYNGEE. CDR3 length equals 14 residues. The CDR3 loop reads CASSVASTNEKLFF. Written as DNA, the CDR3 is TGTGCCAGCAGCGTAGCCTCAACTAATGAAAAACTGTTTTTT.

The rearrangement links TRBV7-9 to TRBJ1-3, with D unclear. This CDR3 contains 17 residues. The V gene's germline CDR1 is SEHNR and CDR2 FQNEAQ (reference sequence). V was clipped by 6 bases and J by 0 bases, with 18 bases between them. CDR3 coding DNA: TGTGCCAGCAGGGGAGCAGCAGGACCGAGCTCTGGAAACACCATATATTTT. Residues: CASRGAAGPSSGNTIYF.

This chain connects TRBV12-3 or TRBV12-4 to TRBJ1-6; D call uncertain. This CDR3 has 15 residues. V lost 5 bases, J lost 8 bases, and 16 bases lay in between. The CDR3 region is CASSDSTASYSPLHF. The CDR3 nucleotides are TGTGCCAGCAGTGATTCTACAGCAAGCTATTCACCCCTCCACTTT.

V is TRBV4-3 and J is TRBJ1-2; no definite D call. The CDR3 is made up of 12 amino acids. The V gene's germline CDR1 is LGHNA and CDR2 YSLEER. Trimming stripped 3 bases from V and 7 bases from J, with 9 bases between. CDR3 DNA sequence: TGCGCCAGCAGCCACTTAAGTGGTGGCTACACCTTC. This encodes CASSHLSGGYTF.

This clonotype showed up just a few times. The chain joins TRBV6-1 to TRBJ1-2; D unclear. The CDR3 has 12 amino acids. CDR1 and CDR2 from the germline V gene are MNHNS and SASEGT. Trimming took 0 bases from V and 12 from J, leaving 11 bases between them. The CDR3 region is CASSEATPLNTF. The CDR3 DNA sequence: TGTGCCAGCAGTGAAGCAACCCCCCTTAACACCTTC.

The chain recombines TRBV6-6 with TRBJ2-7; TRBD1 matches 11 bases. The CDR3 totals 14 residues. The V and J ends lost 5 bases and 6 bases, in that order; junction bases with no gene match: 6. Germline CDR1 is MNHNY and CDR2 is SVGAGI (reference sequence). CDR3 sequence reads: CASSPRTGGFEQYV. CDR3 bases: TGTGCCAGCAGTCCACGGACAGGGGGCTTCGAGCAGTACGTC.

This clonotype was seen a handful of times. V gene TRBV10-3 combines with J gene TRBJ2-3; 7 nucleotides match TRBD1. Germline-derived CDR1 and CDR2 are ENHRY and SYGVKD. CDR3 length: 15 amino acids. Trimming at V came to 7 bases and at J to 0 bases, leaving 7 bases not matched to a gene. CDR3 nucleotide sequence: TGTGCCATCAAACTCGGACAGGCTAGCACAGATACGCAGTATTTT. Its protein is CAIKLGQASTDTQYF.

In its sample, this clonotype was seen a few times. For the CDR3, the DNA is TGTGCCAGCAGCTTAAAAAGGGTGGAGCAGTTCTTC. It specifies CASSLKRVEQFF. The chain carries TRBV5-6 and TRBJ2-1; D gene unclear. Trimming cost V 2 bases and J 10 bases, with 10 bases left between them. The CDR3 sequence is 12 residues long. Looked up from germline, CDR1 is SGHDT and CDR2 is YYEEEE.

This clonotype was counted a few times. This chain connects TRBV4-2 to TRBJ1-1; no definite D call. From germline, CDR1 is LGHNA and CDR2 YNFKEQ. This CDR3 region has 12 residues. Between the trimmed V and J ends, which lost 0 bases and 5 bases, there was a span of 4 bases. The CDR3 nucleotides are TGTGCCAGCAGCCAAGATGGGACTGAAGCTTTCTTT. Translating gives CASSQDGTEAFF.

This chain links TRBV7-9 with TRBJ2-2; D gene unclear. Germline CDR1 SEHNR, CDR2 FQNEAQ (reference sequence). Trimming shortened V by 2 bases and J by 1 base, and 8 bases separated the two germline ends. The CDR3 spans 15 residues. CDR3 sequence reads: CASSLLKGNTGELFF. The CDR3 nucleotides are TGTGCCAGCAGCTTACTAAAAGGGAACACCGGGGAGCTGTTTTTT.

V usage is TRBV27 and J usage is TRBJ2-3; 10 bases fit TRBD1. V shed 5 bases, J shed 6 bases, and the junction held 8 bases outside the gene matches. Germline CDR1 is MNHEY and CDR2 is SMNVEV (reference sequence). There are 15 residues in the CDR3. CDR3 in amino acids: CASSPRQGAQDTQYF. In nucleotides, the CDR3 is TGTGCCAGCAGTCCTAGACAGGGGGCACAGGATACGCAGTATTTT.

This CDR3 is CASSPRGTGDEQFF. CDR3 bases: TGTGCCAGCAGCCCGAGAGGGACAGGGGATGAGCAGTTCTTC. The chain has TRBV7-9 and TRBJ2-1; 10 bases line up with TRBD1. The CDR3 is 14 residues long. V lost 5 bases and J lost 8; bases outside the gene matches: 6. CDR1 is SEHNR, CDR2 FQNEAQ, per germline (reference sequence). Full variable domain (rest looked up from reference TRBV7-9 and TRBJ2-1): DTGVSQNPRHKITKRGQNVTFRCDPISEHNRLYWYRQTLGQGPEFLTYFQNEAQLEKSRLLSDRFSAERPKGSFSTLEIQRTEQGDSAMYLCASSPRGTGDEQFFGPGTRLTVL.